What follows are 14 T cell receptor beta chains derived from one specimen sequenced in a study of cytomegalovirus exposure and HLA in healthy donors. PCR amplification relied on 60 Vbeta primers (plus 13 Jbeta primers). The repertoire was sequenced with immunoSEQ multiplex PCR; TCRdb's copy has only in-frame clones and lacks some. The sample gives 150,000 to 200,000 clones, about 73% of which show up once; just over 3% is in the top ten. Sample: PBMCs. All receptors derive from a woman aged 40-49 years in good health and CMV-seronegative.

CDR3 sequence reads: CASSFGTVNEKLFF. Here the CDR3 DNA reads TGTGCCAGCAGTTTTGGGACAGTTAATGAAAAACTGTTTTTT. The V and J genes are TRBV2 and TRBJ1-4; TRBD1 agrees at 7 bases. The CDR3 sequence is 14 residues long. Germline trimming cut 5 bases from V and 4 bases from J; bases unmatched to any gene: 4. Looked up from germline, CDR1 is SNHLY and CDR2 is FYNNEI.

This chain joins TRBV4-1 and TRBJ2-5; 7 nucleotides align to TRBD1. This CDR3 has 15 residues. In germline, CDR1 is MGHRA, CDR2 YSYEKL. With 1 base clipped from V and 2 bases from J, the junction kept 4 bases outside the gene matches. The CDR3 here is CASSQAGTAQETQYF. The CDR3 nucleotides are TGCGCCAGCAGCCAAGCGGGGACAGCACAAGAGACCCAGTACTTC.

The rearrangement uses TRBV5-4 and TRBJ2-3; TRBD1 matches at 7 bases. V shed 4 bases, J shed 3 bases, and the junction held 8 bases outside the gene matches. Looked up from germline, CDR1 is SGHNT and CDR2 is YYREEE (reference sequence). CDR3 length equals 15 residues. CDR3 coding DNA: TGTGCCAGCAGCCCCGACAGGGTTAGGACAGATACGCAGTATTTT. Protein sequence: CASSPDRVRTDTQYF.

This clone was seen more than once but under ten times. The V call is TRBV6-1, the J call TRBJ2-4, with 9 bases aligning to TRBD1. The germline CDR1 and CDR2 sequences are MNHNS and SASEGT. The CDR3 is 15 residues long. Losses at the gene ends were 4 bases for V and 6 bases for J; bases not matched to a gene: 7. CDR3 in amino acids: CASSVIQGARNIQYF. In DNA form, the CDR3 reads TGTGCCAGCAGTGTTATACAGGGGGCGCGAAACATTCAGTACTTC.

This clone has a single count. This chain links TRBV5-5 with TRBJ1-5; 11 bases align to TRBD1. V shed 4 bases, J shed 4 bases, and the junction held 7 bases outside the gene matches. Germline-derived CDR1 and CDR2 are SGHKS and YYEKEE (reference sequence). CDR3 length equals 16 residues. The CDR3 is CASSARTGGPNQPQHF. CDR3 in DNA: TGTGCCAGCAGCGCCCGGACAGGGGGCCCGAATCAGCCCCAGCATTTT.

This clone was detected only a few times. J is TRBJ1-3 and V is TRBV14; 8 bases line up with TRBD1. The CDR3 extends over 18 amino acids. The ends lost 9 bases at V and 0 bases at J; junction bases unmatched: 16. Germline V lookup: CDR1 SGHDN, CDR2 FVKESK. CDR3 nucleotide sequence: TGTGCCAGGGGGGTTCGCGACAGGGGCCATTTCTCTGGAAACACCATATATTTT. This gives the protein CARGVRDRGHFSGNTIYF.

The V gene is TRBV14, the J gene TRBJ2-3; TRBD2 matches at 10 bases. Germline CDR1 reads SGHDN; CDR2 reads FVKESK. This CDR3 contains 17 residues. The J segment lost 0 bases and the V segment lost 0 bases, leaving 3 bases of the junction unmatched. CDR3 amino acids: CASSQESGGASTDTQYF. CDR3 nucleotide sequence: TGTGCCAGCAGCCAAGAAAGCGGGGGGGCGAGCACAGATACGCAGTATTTT.

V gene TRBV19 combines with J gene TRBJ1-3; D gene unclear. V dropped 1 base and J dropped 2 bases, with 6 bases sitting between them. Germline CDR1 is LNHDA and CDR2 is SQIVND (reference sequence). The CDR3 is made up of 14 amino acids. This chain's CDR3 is CASSIGSTGNTIYF. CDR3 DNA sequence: TGTGCCAGTAGTATAGGCAGTACTGGAAACACCATATATTTT.

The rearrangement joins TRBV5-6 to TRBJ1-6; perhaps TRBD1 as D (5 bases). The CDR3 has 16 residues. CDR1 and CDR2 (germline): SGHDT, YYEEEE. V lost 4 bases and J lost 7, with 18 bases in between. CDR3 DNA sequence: TGTGCCAGCAGCACTTACAGGACGGCTACGAATTCACCCCTCCACTTT. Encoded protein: CASSTYRTATNSPLHF.

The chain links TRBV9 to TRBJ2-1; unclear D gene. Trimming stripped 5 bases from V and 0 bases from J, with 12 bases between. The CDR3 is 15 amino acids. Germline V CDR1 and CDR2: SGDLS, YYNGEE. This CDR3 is CASSPSPSSYNEQFF. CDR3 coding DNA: TGTGCCAGCAGTCCTAGTCCGAGCTCCTACAATGAGCAGTTCTTC.

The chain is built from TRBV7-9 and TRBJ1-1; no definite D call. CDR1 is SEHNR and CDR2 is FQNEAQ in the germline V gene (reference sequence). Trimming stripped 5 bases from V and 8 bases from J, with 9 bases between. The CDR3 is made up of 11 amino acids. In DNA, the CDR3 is TGTGCCAGCAGCATACAGTCAGAAGCTTTCTTT. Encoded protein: CASSIQSEAFF.

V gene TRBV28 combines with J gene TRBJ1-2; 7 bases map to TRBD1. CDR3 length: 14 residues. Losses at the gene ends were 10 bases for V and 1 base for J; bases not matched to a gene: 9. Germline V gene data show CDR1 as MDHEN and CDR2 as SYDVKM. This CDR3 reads CAITYGTDNYGYTF. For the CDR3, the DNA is TGTGCCATCACCTACGGGACAGATAACTATGGCTACACCTTC.

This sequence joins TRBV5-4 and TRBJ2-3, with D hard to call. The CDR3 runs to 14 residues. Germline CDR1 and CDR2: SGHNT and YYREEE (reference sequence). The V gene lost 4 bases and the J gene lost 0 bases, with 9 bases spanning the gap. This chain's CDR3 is CASSPRSSTDTQYF. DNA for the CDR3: TGTGCCAGCAGCCCGCGATCTAGCACAGATACGCAGTATTTT.

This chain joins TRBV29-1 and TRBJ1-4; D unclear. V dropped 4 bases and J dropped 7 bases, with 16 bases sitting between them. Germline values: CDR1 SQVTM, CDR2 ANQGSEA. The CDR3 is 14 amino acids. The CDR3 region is CSVGLIRGGEKLFF. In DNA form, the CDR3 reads TGCAGCGTTGGGCTGATCCGTGGAGGTGAAAAACTGTTTTTT.